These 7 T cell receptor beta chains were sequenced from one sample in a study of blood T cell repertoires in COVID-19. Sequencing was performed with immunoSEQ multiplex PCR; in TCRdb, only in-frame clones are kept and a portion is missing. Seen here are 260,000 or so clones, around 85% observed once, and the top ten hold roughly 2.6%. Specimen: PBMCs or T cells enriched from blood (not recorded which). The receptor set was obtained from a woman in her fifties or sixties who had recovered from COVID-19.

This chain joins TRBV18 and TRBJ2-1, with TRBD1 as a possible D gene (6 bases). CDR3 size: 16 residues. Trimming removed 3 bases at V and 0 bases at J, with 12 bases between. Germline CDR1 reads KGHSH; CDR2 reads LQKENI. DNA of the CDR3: TGTGCCAGCTCACCGCGACAGGCTGACTCCTACAATGAGCAGTTCTTC. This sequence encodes CASSPRQADSYNEQFF.

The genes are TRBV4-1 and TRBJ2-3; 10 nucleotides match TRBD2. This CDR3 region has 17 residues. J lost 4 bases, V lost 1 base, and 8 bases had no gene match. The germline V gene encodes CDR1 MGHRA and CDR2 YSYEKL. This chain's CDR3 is CASSQVSLSGGADTQYF. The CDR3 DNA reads TGCGCCAGCAGCCAAGTTTCTCTCAGCGGGGGGGCAGATACGCAGTATTTT.

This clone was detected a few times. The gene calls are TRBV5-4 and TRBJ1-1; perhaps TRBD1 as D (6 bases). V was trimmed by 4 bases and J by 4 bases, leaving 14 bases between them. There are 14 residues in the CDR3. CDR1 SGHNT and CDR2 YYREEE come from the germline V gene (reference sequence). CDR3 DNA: TGTGCCAGCAGCGGAACAGGGTTAGGCACTGAAGCTTTCTTT. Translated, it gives CASSGTGLGTEAFF.

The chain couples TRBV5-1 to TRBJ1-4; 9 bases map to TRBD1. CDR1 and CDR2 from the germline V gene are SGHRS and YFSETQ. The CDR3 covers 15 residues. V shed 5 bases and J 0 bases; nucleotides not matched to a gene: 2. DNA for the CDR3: TGCGCCAGCAGGCGACAGGGGGCAACTAATGAAAAACTGTTTTTT. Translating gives CASRRQGATNEKLFF.

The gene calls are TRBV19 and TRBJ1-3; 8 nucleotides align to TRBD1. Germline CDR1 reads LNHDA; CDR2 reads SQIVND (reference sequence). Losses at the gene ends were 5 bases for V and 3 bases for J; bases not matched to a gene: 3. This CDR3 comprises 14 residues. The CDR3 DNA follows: TGTGCCAGTAGTGCGACAGGGGATGGAAACACCATATATTTT. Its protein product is CASSATGDGNTIYF.

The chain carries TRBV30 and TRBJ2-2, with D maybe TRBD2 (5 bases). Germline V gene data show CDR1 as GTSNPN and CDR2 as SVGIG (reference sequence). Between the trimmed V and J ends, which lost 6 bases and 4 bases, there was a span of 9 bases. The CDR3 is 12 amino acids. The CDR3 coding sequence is TGTGCCTGCCCTGGGAGCACCGGGGAGCTGTTTTTT. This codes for CACPGSTGELFF.

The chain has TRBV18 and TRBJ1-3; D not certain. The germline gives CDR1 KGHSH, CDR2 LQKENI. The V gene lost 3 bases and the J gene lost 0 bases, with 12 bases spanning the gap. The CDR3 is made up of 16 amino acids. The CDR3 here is CASSPNDGSSGNTIYF. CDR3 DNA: TGTGCCAGCTCACCGAATGACGGGAGCTCTGGAAACACCATATATTTT. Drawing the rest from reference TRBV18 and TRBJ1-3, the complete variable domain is NAGVMQNPRHLVRRRGQEARLRCSPMKGHSHVYWYRQLPEEGLKFMVYLQKENIIDESGMPKERFSAEFPKEGPSILRIQQVVRGDSAAYFCASSPNDGSSGNTIYFGEGSWLTVV.